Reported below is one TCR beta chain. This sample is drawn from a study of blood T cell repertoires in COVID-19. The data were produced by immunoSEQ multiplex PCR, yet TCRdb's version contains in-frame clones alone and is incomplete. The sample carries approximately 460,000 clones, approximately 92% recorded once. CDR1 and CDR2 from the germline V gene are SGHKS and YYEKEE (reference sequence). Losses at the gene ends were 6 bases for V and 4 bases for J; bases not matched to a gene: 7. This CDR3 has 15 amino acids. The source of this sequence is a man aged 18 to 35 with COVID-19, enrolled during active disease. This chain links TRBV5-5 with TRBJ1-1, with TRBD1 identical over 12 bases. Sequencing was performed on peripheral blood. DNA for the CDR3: TGTGCCAGCACCCAGACGGGACAGGGGGCCACTGAAGCTTTCTTT. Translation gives CASTQTGQGATEAFF. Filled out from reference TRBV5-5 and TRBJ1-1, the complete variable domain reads DAGVTQSPTHLIKTRGQQVTLRCSPISGHKSVSWYQQVLGQGPQFIFQYYEKEERGRGNFPDRFSARQFPNYSSELNVNALLLGDSALYLCASTQTGQGATEAFFGQGTRLTVV.